The sequence of this T cell receptor beta chain was determined in a study of cytomegalovirus exposure and HLA in healthy donors. The study's findings and limits: Listed as cytomegalovirus-associated were more than 150 TCR beta chains. According to a subsequent analysis, TCR clusters identified in the first cohort showed a tendency to co-occur across the 100 to 150 validation repertoires. In vitro work confirmed that three CMV-associated chains recognize CMV antigens. The dataset shows that most TCR sequences were rare, while some public TCRs occurred in many donors.

Notes on this clone: What it recognizes is unknown.

Method: immunoSEQ multiplex PCR; TCRdb's copy keeps in-frame clones and lacks some. This sample carries 250,000 to 400,000 clones, approximately 86% of them seen once, and the ten largest clones take about 0.96%. This sequence originates from a man aged 25-45 years in good health and CMV-seronegative. The sample taken for sequencing was PBMCs.

The CDR3 bases are TGTGCCAGCGGACGAGCGGGGGCCCTTTACGAGCAGTACTTC. This gives the protein CASGRAGALYEQYF. The chain is built from TRBV27 and TRBJ2-7; 8 positions match TRBD2. The J segment lost 4 bases and the V segment lost 8 bases, leaving 10 bases of the junction unmatched. This CDR3 has 14 amino acids. The germline V gene has CDR1 MNHEY and CDR2 SMNVEV (reference sequence).